This T cell receptor beta chain came from a study of cytotoxic CD8 clonotypes in ibrutinib-treated CLL. Study information: The response samples were taken once patients had been treated for a median of about 12 months, range 6 to 36. A mean of around 270,000 productive templates and tens of thousands of productive rearrangements was obtained per sample.

Whole-study findings and limits: The study found baseline clonality above age-matched healthy donors, tracking circulating CD8+ T-cell counts. Clonality went higher at ibrutinib response and then dropped back toward baseline at progression.

The CDR3 is made up of 14 amino acids. In germline, CDR1 is MGHRA, CDR2 YSYEKL. Trimming took 4 bases from V and 3 from J; bases not matched to a gene: 1. Data came from immunoSEQ multiplex PCR; TCRdb stores just in-frame clones and leaves some out. The sample has about 120,000 clones; about 53% are singletons. In regard to this clone: Its antigen is not identified.

The material sequenced was PBMCs, taken after 24 months of ibrutinib treatment. The sequence was collected from a human donor with chronic lymphocytic leukemia. The V and J genes are TRBV4-1 and TRBJ2-3, with 10 bases lining up with TRBD1. The CDR3 bases are TGCGCCAGCAGCCGGGGACAGGGGACAGATACGCAGTATTTT. Protein sequence: CASSRGQGTDTQYF.